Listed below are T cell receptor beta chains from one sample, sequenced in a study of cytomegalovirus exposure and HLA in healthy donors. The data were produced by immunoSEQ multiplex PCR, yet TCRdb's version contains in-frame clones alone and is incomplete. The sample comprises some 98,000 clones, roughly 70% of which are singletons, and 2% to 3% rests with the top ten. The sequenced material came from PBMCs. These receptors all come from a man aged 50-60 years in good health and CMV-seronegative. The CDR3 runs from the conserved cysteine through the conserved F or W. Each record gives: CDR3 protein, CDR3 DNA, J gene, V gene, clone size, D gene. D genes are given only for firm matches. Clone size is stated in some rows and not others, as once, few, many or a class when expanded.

CDR3: CASSLELPYNEQFF
DNA: TGCGCCAGCAGCTTGGAGCTACCCTACAATGAGCAGTTCTTC
J: TRBJ2-1
V: TRBV5-1
size: NA
D: NA

CDR3: CASSLTKGGLGTGELFF
DNA: TGTGCCAGCAGCCTAACAAAAGGGGGTTTAGGCACCGGGGAGCTGTTTTTT
J: TRBJ2-2
V: TRBV11-3
size: NA
D: NA

CDR3: CASSFGRKRDEQFF
DNA: TGTGCCAGCAGTTTTGGCAGGAAGAGGGATGAGCAGTTCTTC
J: TRBJ2-1
V: TRBV28
size: NA
D: NA

CDR3: CASSSGRPGQFSYEQYF
DNA: TGCGCCAGCAGCTCAGGTCGCCCGGGACAGTTCTCCTACGAGCAGTACTTC
J: TRBJ2-7
V: TRBV4-1
size: NA
D: TRBD1

CDR3: CASSLINGGMATEAFF
DNA: TGTGCCAGCAGCTTAATCAATGGCGGAATGGCCACTGAAGCTTTCTTT
J: TRBJ1-1
V: TRBV7-6
size: few
D: NA

CDR3: CASSLSSLGLAGAGELFF
DNA: TGTGCCAGCAGCTTAAGTTCCCTCGGACTAGCGGGGGCCGGGGAGCTGTTTTTT
J: TRBJ2-2
V: TRBV7-9
size: NA
D: TRBD2

CDR3: CASSWDRVQYF
DNA: TGTGCCAGCAGCTGGGACAGGGTGCAGTACTTC
J: TRBJ2-4
V: TRBV11-2
size: NA
D: TRBD1

CDR3: CSASDRGEQYF
DNA: TGCAGTGCCTCGGACCGGGGCGAGCAGTACTTC
J: TRBJ2-7
V: TRBV20-1
size: few
D: NA

CDR3: CASSLLRDKNPNGYTF
DNA: TGTGCCAGCAGCCTCCTTAGGGACAAAAATCCCAATGGCTACACCTTC
J: TRBJ1-2
V: TRBV7-9
size: few
D: NA

CDR3: CASSPGTRTQYF
DNA: TGTGCCAGCAGCCCAGGGACACGAACGCAGTATTTT
J: TRBJ2-3
V: TRBV7-2
size: NA
D: NA

CDR3: CASSLEYQGGEQYF
DNA: TGTGCCAGCAGCTTAGAGTATCAGGGGGGCGAGCAGTACTTC
J: TRBJ2-7
V: TRBV11-1
size: NA
D: NA

CDR3: CASSRDRASNTGELFF
DNA: TGTGCCAGCAGTCGAGACAGAGCATCGAACACCGGGGAGCTGTTTTTT
J: TRBJ2-2
V: TRBV7-9
size: NA
D: NA

CDR3: CASSRPGQGAGEAFF
DNA: TGTGCCAGTAGTCGTCCGGGACAGGGGGCCGGCGAAGCTTTCTTT
J: TRBJ1-1
V: TRBV19
size: NA
D: TRBD1

CDR3: CASSENWRETDTQYF
DNA: TGTGCCAGCAGTGAAAATTGGAGGGAGACAGATACGCAGTATTTT
J: TRBJ2-3
V: TRBV25-1
size: NA
D: NA

CDR3: CASSIRLAGDNEQFF
DNA: TGTGCCAGCAGTATCCGACTAGCGGGAGACAATGAGCAGTTCTTC
J: TRBJ2-1
V: TRBV27
size: NA
D: TRBD2

CDR3: CASSPALRGAAGNTIYF
DNA: TGTGCCAGCAGTCCCGCCCTCCGGGGGGCGGCTGGAAACACCATATATTTT
J: TRBJ1-3
V: TRBV28
size: once
D: NA

CDR3: CASSGGGTGNTIYF
DNA: TGTGCCAGCAGTGGGGGGGGAACAGGAAACACCATATATTTT
J: TRBJ1-3
V: TRBV27
size: NA
D: NA

CDR3: CASTPGQLVNYGYTF
DNA: TGTGCCAGTACCCCGGGACAGCTGGTTAACTATGGCTACACCTTC
J: TRBJ1-2
V: TRBV19
size: few
D: TRBD1

CDR3: CASSFLADSTDTQYF
DNA: TGTGCCAGCAGTTTTTTAGCGGATAGCACAGATACGCAGTATTTT
J: TRBJ2-3
V: TRBV27
size: NA
D: NA

CDR3: CASSQPRGATGGSYEQYF
DNA: TGTGCCAGCAGCCAACCCAGGGGCGCGACAGGGGGCTCCTACGAGCAGTACTTC
J: TRBJ2-7
V: TRBV14
size: NA
D: TRBD1

CDR3: CASATPTEAFF
DNA: TGTGCCAGCGCGACTCCTACTGAAGCTTTCTTT
J: TRBJ1-1
V: TRBV6-5
size: NA
D: NA

CDR3: CATSGGAMETQYF
DNA: TGTGCCACCAGCGGCGGGGCGATGGAGACCCAGTACTTC
J: TRBJ2-5
V: TRBV15
size: NA
D: NA

CDR3: CASSVHPGNHQPQHF
DNA: TGTGCCAGCAGCGTACATCCCGGGAACCATCAGCCCCAGCATTTT
J: TRBJ1-5
V: TRBV27
size: NA
D: NA

CDR3: CASSTSGPSTDTQYF
DNA: TGTGCCAGCAGCACCTCAGGGCCTAGCACAGATACGCAGTATTTT
J: TRBJ2-3
V: TRBV9
size: NA
D: NA

CDR3: CASGMGQNYGYTF
DNA: TGTGCCAGCGGCATGGGACAGAACTATGGCTACACCTTC
J: TRBJ1-2
V: TRBV5-4
size: NA
D: TRBD1

CDR3: CASSSLTSGRAGETQYF
DNA: TGTGCCAGCAGCTCCCTGACTAGCGGGAGGGCCGGGGAGACCCAGTACTTC
J: TRBJ2-5
V: TRBV5-4
size: NA
D: TRBD2

CDR3: CASSLVGQGYGANVLTF
DNA: TGTGCCAGCAGCTTAGTGGGACAGGGATATGGGGCCAACGTCCTGACTTTC
J: TRBJ2-6
V: TRBV7-2
size: NA
D: TRBD1

CDR3: CSANHRARRGEAFF
DNA: TGCAGCGCGAACCACAGGGCCCGAAGAGGAGAAGCTTTCTTT
J: TRBJ1-1
V: TRBV29-1
size: NA
D: NA

CDR3: CASSPKGTGLNEQYF
DNA: TGTGCCAGCAGCCCCAAAGGGACAGGTCTGAACGAGCAGTACTTC
J: TRBJ2-7
V: TRBV7-9
size: NA
D: TRBD1

CDR3: CAISPQGERGYTF
DNA: TGTGCCATCAGCCCACAGGGAGAACGTGGCTACACCTTC
J: TRBJ1-2
V: TRBV10-3
size: NA
D: NA

CDR3: CASREGNTEAFF
DNA: TGTGCCAGCAGAGAGGGAAACACTGAAGCTTTCTTT
J: TRBJ1-1
V: TRBV6-5
size: NA
D: NA

CDR3: CASSHERGEQFF
DNA: TGTGCCAGCAGCCACGAGCGGGGTGAGCAGTTCTTC
J: TRBJ2-1
V: TRBV5-4
size: NA
D: TRBD2

CDR3: CASSGAGGLNEQFF
DNA: TGTGCCAGCAGCGGAGCGGGGGGCCTCAATGAGCAGTTCTTC
J: TRBJ2-1
V: TRBV5-4
size: NA
D: TRBD2

CDR3: CASSESVAGPYEQYF
DNA: TGTGCCAGCAGTGAAAGTGTGGCAGGGCCCTACGAGCAGTACTTC
J: TRBJ2-7
V: TRBV2
size: NA
D: NA

CDR3: CARTPRDRGPNTEAFF
DNA: TGTGCCCGTACCCCTAGGGACAGGGGTCCGAACACTGAAGCTTTCTTT
J: TRBJ1-1
V: TRBV30
size: NA
D: TRBD1

CDR3: CASVEANQPQHF
DNA: TGTGCCAGCGTGGAGGCCAATCAGCCCCAGCATTTT
J: TRBJ1-5
V: TRBV6-5
size: NA
D: NA

CDR3: CASSPGLAGAYNEQFF
DNA: TGTGCCAGCAGTCCGGGACTAGCGGGAGCGTACAATGAGCAGTTCTTC
J: TRBJ2-1
V: TRBV28
size: NA
D: TRBD2

CDR3: CASSLPPLAGVYGELFF
DNA: TGCGCCAGCAGCTTGCCCCCTCTAGCGGGAGTTTACGGGGAGCTGTTTTTT
J: TRBJ2-2
V: TRBV5-1
size: NA
D: TRBD2

CDR3: CASSAGLAGGETQYF
DNA: TGTGCCAGCAGCGCGGGACTAGCGGGGGGGGAGACCCAGTACTTC
J: TRBJ2-5
V: TRBV9
size: NA
D: TRBD2

CDR3: CTSSRGLAGAETQYF
DNA: TGCACCAGCAGCCGGGGACTAGCGGGGGCAGAGACCCAGTACTTC
J: TRBJ2-5
V: TRBV5-1
size: NA
D: TRBD2

CDR3: CASSARGSGIGTEAFF
DNA: TGTGCCAGTAGTGCCAGGGGATCAGGAATTGGCACTGAAGCTTTCTTT
J: TRBJ1-1
V: TRBV19
size: NA
D: NA

CDR3: CASSLVRATEAFF
DNA: TGTGCCAGCAGTTTGGTGCGAGCCACTGAAGCTTTCTTT
J: TRBJ1-1
V: TRBV27
size: NA
D: NA

CDR3: CSVEFGGNYGYTF
DNA: TGCAGCGTTGAATTTGGGGGGAACTATGGCTACACCTTC
J: TRBJ1-2
V: TRBV29-1
size: NA
D: NA

CDR3: CASSPPGTSGRIVYF
DNA: TGTGCCAGCTCACCACCGGGCACTAGCGGGAGAATCGTGTACTTC
J: TRBJ2-4
V: TRBV18
size: few
D: TRBD2

CDR3: CASSFGLALYNEQFF
DNA: TGTGCCAGCAGCTTCGGCCTAGCTCTCTACAATGAGCAGTTCTTC
J: TRBJ2-1
V: TRBV7-3
size: few
D: NA

CDR3: CASSATGDGAGELFF
DNA: TGTGCCAGCAGCGCTACAGGGGATGGGGCCGGGGAGCTGTTTTTT
J: TRBJ2-2
V: TRBV11-2
size: NA
D: TRBD1

CDR3: CASSLQRGAGYEQYF
DNA: TGTGCCAGCAGCTTACAACGGGGGGCGGGCTACGAGCAGTACTTC
J: TRBJ2-7
V: TRBV13
size: few
D: NA

CDR3: CATSRDIGRAETQYF
DNA: TGTGCCACCAGCAGAGATATTGGTCGAGCGGAGACCCAGTACTTC
J: TRBJ2-5
V: TRBV15
size: NA
D: NA

CDR3: CASSYSLRAGSPLHF
DNA: TGTGCCAGCAGTTACTCCCTCAGGGCCGGGTCACCCCTCCACTTT
J: TRBJ1-6
V: TRBV6-5
size: NA
D: NA

CDR3: CASRSERGGKFF
DNA: TGTGCCAGCAGATCGGAGCGGGGTGGGAAGTTCTTC
J: TRBJ2-1
V: TRBV6-6
size: NA
D: TRBD2

CDR3: CSVESRDADTQYF
DNA: TGCAGCGTTGAGAGCAGGGATGCAGATACGCAGTATTTT
J: TRBJ2-3
V: TRBV29-1
size: few
D: NA

CDR3: CASSQPLSETTPSSYEQYF
DNA: TGTGCCAGCAGCCAACCCTTATCGGAAACGACACCCAGCTCCTACGAGCAGTACTTC
J: TRBJ2-7
V: TRBV16
size: NA
D: NA

CDR3: CASSARTSENTGELFF
DNA: TGTGCCAGCAGCGCCCGGACTAGCGAGAACACCGGGGAGCTGTTTTTT
J: TRBJ2-2
V: TRBV11-3
size: NA
D: TRBD2